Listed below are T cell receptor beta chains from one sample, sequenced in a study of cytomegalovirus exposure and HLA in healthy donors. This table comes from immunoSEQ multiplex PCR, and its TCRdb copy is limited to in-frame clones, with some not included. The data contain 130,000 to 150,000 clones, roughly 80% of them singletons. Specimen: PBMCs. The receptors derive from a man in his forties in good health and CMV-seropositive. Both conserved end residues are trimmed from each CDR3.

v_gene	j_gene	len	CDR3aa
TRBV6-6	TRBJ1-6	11	ASLTDLNSPLH
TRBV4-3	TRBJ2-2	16	ASSEQTSGGANTGELF
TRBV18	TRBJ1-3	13	ASAPESVRGNTIY
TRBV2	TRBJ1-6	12	ASSPGLPRSPLH
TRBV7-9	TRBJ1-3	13	ASSSMGTQGNTIY
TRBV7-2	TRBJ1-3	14	ASSSPRGAAGNTIY
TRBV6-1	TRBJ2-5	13	ASSRSRDSVWTQY
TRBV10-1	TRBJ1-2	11	ASSRDRSGGYT
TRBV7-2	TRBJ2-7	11	ASSFHRDYEQY
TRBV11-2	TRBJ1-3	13	ASSLVPGSENTIY